These 18 T cell receptor beta chains were sequenced from one sample in a study of shared clonotypes between healthy human individuals. TCRdb's table, derived via immunoSEQ multiplex PCR, lists solely in-frame clones and lacks some. The sample contains approximately 2.5 million clones, over 85% of which appear only once. The sample comprised naive CD4+ T cells from PBMCs. The subset: CD45RA+ positively selected. The receptors were sampled from a man between 18 and 29 years old in good health. Some clones in this sample may be carry-over from other donors' samples.

This clone has just a few counts. Distinct nucleotide sequences in the sample also encode this CDR3. The chain has TRBV4-2 and TRBJ2-2; D is ambiguous. Trimming removed 2 bases at V and 4 bases at J, with 14 bases between. Germline CDR1 is LGHNA and CDR2 is YNFKEQ. The CDR3 covers 16 residues. CDR3 amino acids: CASSQKGRVGTGELFF. CDR3 in DNA: TGTGCCAGCAGCCAAAAGGGTCGGGTGGGCACCGGGGAGCTGTTTTTT.

The V and J genes are TRBV11-3 and TRBJ2-3; D gene ambiguous. Germline CDR1 reads SGHNT; CDR2 reads YENEEA. CDR3 size: 12 residues. The V end was cut by 6 bases, the J end by 6 bases, with 10 bases between. Written as DNA, the CDR3 is TGTGCCAGCAGACGAGATGCGGATACGCAGTATTTT. Its translation: CASRRDADTQYF.

The table lists this clone with a count of one. This chain connects TRBV19 to TRBJ2-2, with 9 nucleotides matching TRBD1. CDR3 size: 15 residues. Germline CDR1 is LNHDA and CDR2 is SQIVND (reference sequence). The V gene end was trimmed by 5 bases and the J gene end by 5 bases; junction bases not matched to a gene: 6. CDR3 DNA sequence: TGTGCCAGTAGTCCGGGACAGGGAACTACCGGGGAGCTGTTTTTT. This gives the protein CASSPGQGTTGELFF.

The sample holds a few counts of this clone. This sample includes further DNA sequences coding for the same CDR3. This rearrangement joins TRBV18 to TRBJ2-7; tentatively, D is TRBD1 (6 bases). The ends were cut back, 2 bases at V and 1 base at J, with 6 bases in the middle. This CDR3 region has 13 residues. Germline V gene lookup returns CDR1 KGHSH and CDR2 LQKENI. The chain's CDR3 is CASSPTGSYEQYF. CDR3 coding DNA: TGTGCCAGCTCACCAACAGGGTCCTACGAGCAGTACTTC.

The chain recombines TRBV5-4 with TRBJ1-5; possibly TRBD1 for D (6 bases). The CDR3 length is 15 residues. V was trimmed by 4 bases and J by 7 bases, leaving 18 bases between them. The germline CDR1 and CDR2 sequences are SGHNT and YYREEE (reference sequence). CDR3 sequence: CASSAYPGEEQPQHF. CDR3 nucleotides: TGTGCCAGCAGCGCGTATCCAGGGGAGGAACAGCCCCAGCATTTT.

The chain uses TRBV10-3 and TRBJ2-5; 8 nucleotides line up with TRBD2. The trim removed 0 bases at V and 0 bases at J, leaving 3 bases unmatched. CDR3 length: 16 amino acids. Germline V CDR1 and CDR2: ENHRY, SYGVKD. CDR3 nucleotide sequence: TGTGCCATCAGTGAGTCGGAGCGGGGGCACCAAGAGACCCAGTACTTC. Protein sequence: CAISESERGHQETQYF.

As for this clone: Other DNA sequences from this sample encode an identical CDR3 as well. The chain couples TRBV9 to TRBJ2-1; maybe TRBD2 (5 bases). The CDR3 has 15 residues. Germline V gene sequence: CDR1 SGDLS, CDR2 YYNGEE. Trimming cost V 2 bases and J 0 bases, with 9 bases left between them. CDR3 DNA: TGTGCCAGCAGCGTTTCCGGGGACTCCTACAATGAGCAGTTCTTC. Its translation is CASSVSGDSYNEQFF.

This rearrangement joins TRBV19 to TRBJ2-1; 8 positions match TRBD1. From germline, CDR1 is LNHDA and CDR2 SQIVND (reference sequence). Trimming took 3 bases from V and 7 from J; bases not matched to a gene: 8. The CDR3 sequence is 15 residues long. CDR3 nucleotides: TGTGCCAGTAGTATCGGACAGGGCGTATCGAATGAGCAGTTCTTC. Translation gives CASSIGQGVSNEQFF.

Note on this clone: Other DNA sequences in this sample translate to the same CDR3. V usage is TRBV19 and J usage is TRBJ1-2; D uncertain. V was pared by 5 bases and J by 5 bases, with 15 bases between. Germline V gives CDR1 LNHDA, CDR2 SQIVND (reference sequence). This CDR3 is built from 14 residues. Written as DNA, the CDR3 is TGTGCCAGTAGTCCTCGGACGGGAGCTTATGGCTACACCTTC. This encodes CASSPRTGAYGYTF. Using reference TRBV19 and TRBJ1-2 for the parts outside the CDR3, the full variable domain is DGGITQSPKYLFRKEGQNVTLSCEQNLNHDAMYWYRQDPGQGLRLIYYSQIVNDFQKGDIAEGYSVSREKKESFPLTVTSAQKNPTAFYLCASSPRTGAYGYTFGSGTRLTVV.

V and J are TRBV12-5 and TRBJ2-3; 8 bases are shared with TRBD1. V was clipped by 2 bases and J by 4 bases; unmatched bases: 14. The CDR3 totals 18 residues. Germline loops: CDR1 LGHNT, CDR2 FRNRAP. CDR3 sequence reads: CASGLTWDRLKSPDTQYF. The CDR3 DNA follows: TGTGCTAGTGGTTTGACTTGGGACAGGCTAAAGAGCCCAGATACGCAGTATTTT.

The genes are TRBV28 and TRBJ2-2; TRBD1 might be the D (5 bases). CDR1 is MDHEN and CDR2 is SYDVKM in the germline V gene. CDR3 length equals 14 residues. V lost 11 bases and J 6 bases, leaving 19 bases between the germline ends. Here the CDR3 reads CASFTVGRPGELFF. The DNA for the CDR3 is TGTGCCTCCTTTACCGTGGGGCGGCCCGGGGAGCTGTTTTTT.

This clone was observed once. V is TRBV7-9 and J is TRBJ1-5; 9 nucleotides match TRBD1. Germline CDR1 is SEHNR and CDR2 is FQNEAQ (reference sequence). Losses at the gene ends were 1 base for V and 5 bases for J; bases not matched to a gene: 3. The CDR3 covers 15 residues. The CDR3 nucleotides are TGTGCCAGCAGCTTAGGGACAGGGGACTATCAGCCCCAGCATTTT. It encodes CASSLGTGDYQPQHF.

The chain carries TRBV5-5 and TRBJ2-3; maybe TRBD2 (5 bases). Trimming took 4 bases from V and 13 from J, leaving 16 bases between them. This CDR3 comprises 12 residues. Germline-derived CDR1 and CDR2 are SGHKS and YYEKEE (reference sequence). The CDR3: CASSPGLSEEYF. The CDR3 DNA reads TGTGCCAGCAGCCCCGGACTTTCTGAGGAGTATTTT.

This chain uses TRBV5-1 with TRBJ2-1; 13 bases are a match to TRBD2. With 3 bases clipped from V and 4 bases from J, the junction kept 7 bases outside the gene matches. Germline lookup yields CDR1 SGHRS and CDR2 YFSETQ. This CDR3 has 17 amino acids. The CDR3 sequence: CASSSWTSGSGYNEQFF. The CDR3 bases are TGCGCCAGCAGCTCCTGGACTAGCGGGAGCGGGTACAATGAGCAGTTCTTC.

V is TRBV4-3 and J is TRBJ2-3; a possible D gene is TRBD2 (5 bases). The CDR3 loop spans 15 amino acids. Germline CDR1 LGHNA, CDR2 YSLEER. The V end was cut by 1 base, the J end by 0 bases, with 8 bases between. The CDR3 loop reads CASSQGTGSTDTQYF. In nucleotides, the CDR3 is TGCGCCAGCAGCCAAGGGACGGGAAGCACAGATACGCAGTATTTT.

V gene TRBV19 combines with J gene TRBJ1-1, with a possible D match to TRBD1 (5 bases). There are 16 residues in the CDR3. Per germline, CDR1 LNHDA and CDR2 SQIVND (reference sequence). The V end lost 5 bases, the J end lost 5 bases, and 21 bases lay between the germline ends. The CDR3 bases are TGTGCCAGTAGTCCCTCCCCCCGGAGAGGGGTGACTGAAGCTTTCTTT. It codes for CASSPSPRRGVTEAFF.

This chain connects TRBV27 to TRBJ2-7; D tentatively reads TRBD1 or TRBD2 (5 bases each). V was shortened by 8 bases and J by 3 bases, with 20 bases between the two germline ends. From germline, CDR1 is MNHEY and CDR2 SMNVEV (reference sequence). The CDR3 length is 15 residues. CDR3 nucleotides: TGTGCCAGCGCGGTTGTCCGGGACGGAGACTACGAGCAGTACTTC. Protein: CASAVVRDGDYEQYF.

CDR3 region: CASSLVRDYEQYF. CDR3 bases: TGTGCCAGCAGCCTGGTTCGGGACTACGAGCAGTACTTC. This chain joins TRBV6-5 and TRBJ2-7; D might be TRBD2 (5 bases). Trimming took off 6 bases at V and 3 bases at J, with 12 bases between the two ends. The CDR3 length is 13 residues. Germline V lookup: CDR1 MNHEY, CDR2 SVGAGI.